This TCR beta chain derives from a study of T-cell memory formation after mild COVID-19. Study summary: Clustering of TCRs was largely donor specific. Study-wide findings and caveats: Some clones that responded turned up in pre-infection memory, which suggests that cross-reactive memory joined in. Confirmation was lacking for SARS-CoV-2 specificity of second-wave clones that peaked on day 37.

With respect to this clonotype: Its antigen is currently unknown.

The authors produced TCR alpha and TCR beta cDNA libraries with sample barcodes and UMIs by 5'RACE using constant-segment primers. TCRdb reprocessed the 5' RACE reads with MiXCR, giving one entry per CDR3 protein. The sample consists of more than 200,000 distinct CDR3 sequences, about a sixth of them appearing once. Sequenced input: PBMCs or a T cell subset sorted from them (not recorded which). The sequence came from a man between 18 and 35 years old who had mild COVID-19 (a few samples of this study predate the infection). Cell type and time point are not known.

The CDR3 DNA is TGTGCCAGCAGCTTTGGGGGGGGCCCCTCGTATAGCTACACCTTC. The encoded protein is CASSFGGGPSYSYTF. This chain connects TRBV5-5 to TRBJ1-2; TRBD1 is a possible D gene (6 bases). The CDR3 length is 15 residues. V lost 2 bases to trimming and J lost 9 bases, with 20 bases between them. CDR1 and CDR2 (germline): SGHKS, YYEKEE (reference sequence).